This TCR beta chain was sequenced in a study of prognosis after radiotherapy for stage I lung cancer. The study's findings and limits: The study left the tumor specificity of the expanded TCR clones undetermined.

Amplicons of TCR beta CDR3 were generated from genomic DNA by two-round multiplex PCR. The first PCR round targeted every TRBV and TRBJ gene with specific primers. One entry per CDR3 protein, called by TCRdb with MiXCR from the multiplex PCR reads. This sample yields around 59,000 distinct CDR3 sequences, of which about 26% are seen a single time; roughly 7.5% belongs to the top ten. The ends were cut back, 7 bases at V and 5 bases at J, with 17 bases in the middle. The CDR3 is 14 residues long. Germline-derived CDR1 and CDR2 are MNHNS and SASEGT. This clonotype was seen ten or more times. Antigen: not known.

Material: PBMCs, obtained before or after stereotactic body radiation therapy (not recorded which). The chain has TRBV6-1 and TRBJ1-2; a possible D gene is TRBD1 (5 bases). The sequence came from a donor of 50 years or more with non-small cell lung cancer. The CDR3 loop reads CASTQAGRGYGYTF. The CDR3 nucleotides are TGTGCCAGCACCCAAGCGGGCCGGGGGTATGGCTACACCTTC.